This TCR beta chain was recorded in a study of blood T cell repertoires in COVID-19. Between the trimmed V and J ends, which lost 2 bases and 3 bases, there was a span of 9 bases. Germline V CDR1 and CDR2: SGHNT, YYREEE (reference sequence). The CDR3 is made up of 13 amino acids. This clone was counted between two and nine times. Here immunoSEQ multiplex PCR was the method, and the copy in TCRdb shows in-frame clones only, minus some. The table lists 140,000 or so clones, 70% to 80% of them singletons. This chain connects TRBV5-4 to TRBJ2-7; D is possibly TRBD2 (5 bases). Material: peripheral blood. The sequence came from a man aged 50-60 years with acute or convalescent COVID-19. The DNA for the CDR3 is TGTGCCAGCAGCTTAGCCGGGGTCTACGAGCAGTACTTC. This codes for CASSLAGVYEQYF.